The TCR beta chain under discussion was sequenced for a study of regulatory T cells in long-lasting Graves disease. This clonotype was counted only a few times. Time point here: newly diagnosed GD, antithyroid drugs for less than 3 months. PBMC RNA served as the TCR library source. V dropped 2 bases and J dropped 12 bases, with 14 bases sitting between them. The length of the CDR3 is 12 residues. Germline CDR1 and CDR2: SQVTM and ANQGSEA. iRepertoire HTBI primers and Arm-PCR of CDR3 regions built TCR beta libraries. TCRdb reprocessed the multiplex PCR reads via MiXCR and lists one record per CDR3 protein. This sample has hundreds of thousands of distinct CDR3 sequences; roughly 14% occur once, and the top ten carry approximately 9.3%. This same sample was also part of a study on T cells in Graves' hyperthyroidism and ophthalmopathy. As that report states: Calling Graves' hyperthyroidism stable meant ophthalmopathy did not progress within 18 months. The study enrolled patients aged 18 to 65 with newly diagnosed hyperthyroidism of under 2 months' duration.

This sequence originates from a man aged 25 to 40 with Graves disease. The material sequenced was peripheral blood mononuclear cells (PBMCs), taken at new diagnosis, from a patient treated with antithyroid drugs. V gene TRBV29-1 combines with J gene TRBJ2-1; tentative D call: TRBD2 (7 bases). The CDR3 coding sequence is TGCAGCGTTGAATATGGGGAGGGGGTGCAGTTCTTC. It is translated as CSVEYGEGVQFF.